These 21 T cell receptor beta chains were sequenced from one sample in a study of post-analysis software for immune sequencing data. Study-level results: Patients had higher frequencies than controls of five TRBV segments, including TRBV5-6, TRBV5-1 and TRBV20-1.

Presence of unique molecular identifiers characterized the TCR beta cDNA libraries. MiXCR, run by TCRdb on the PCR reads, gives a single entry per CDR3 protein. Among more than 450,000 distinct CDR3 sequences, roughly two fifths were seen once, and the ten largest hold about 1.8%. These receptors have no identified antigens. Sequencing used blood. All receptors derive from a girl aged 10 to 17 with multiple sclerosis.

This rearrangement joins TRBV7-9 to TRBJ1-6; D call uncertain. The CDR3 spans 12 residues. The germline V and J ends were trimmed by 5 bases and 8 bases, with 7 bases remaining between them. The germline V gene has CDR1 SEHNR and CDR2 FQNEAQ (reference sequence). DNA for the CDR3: TGTGCCAGCAGCCCAGATTATTCACCCCTCCACTTT. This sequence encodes CASSPDYSPLHF.

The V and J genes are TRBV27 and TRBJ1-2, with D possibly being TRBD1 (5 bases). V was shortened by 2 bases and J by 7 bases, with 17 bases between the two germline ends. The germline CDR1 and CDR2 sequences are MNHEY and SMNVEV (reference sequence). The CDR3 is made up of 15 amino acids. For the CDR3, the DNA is TGTGCCAGCAGTTTAATGCCCGGGGGGGAAGGTGGCTACACCTTC. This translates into CASSLMPGGEGGYTF.

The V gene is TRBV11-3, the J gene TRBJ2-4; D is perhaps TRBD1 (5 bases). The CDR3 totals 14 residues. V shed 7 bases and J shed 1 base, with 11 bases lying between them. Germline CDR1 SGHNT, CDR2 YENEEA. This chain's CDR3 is CASNAGFAKNIQYF. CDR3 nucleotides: TGTGCCAGCAACGCAGGGTTTGCCAAAAACATTCAGTACTTC. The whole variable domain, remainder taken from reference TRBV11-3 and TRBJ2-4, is EAGVVQSPRYKIIEKKQPVAFWCNPISGHNTLYWYLQNLGQGPELLIRYENEEAVDDSQLPKDRFSAERLKGVDSTLKIQPAELGDSAVYLCASNAGFAKNIQYFGAGTRLSVL.

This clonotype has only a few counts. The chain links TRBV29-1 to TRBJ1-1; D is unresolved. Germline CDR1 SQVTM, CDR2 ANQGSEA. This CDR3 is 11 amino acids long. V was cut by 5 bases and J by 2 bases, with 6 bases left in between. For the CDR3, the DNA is TGCAGCGTTCTCCGTAACACTGAAGCTTTCTTT. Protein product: CSVLRNTEAFF.

The CDR3 loop reads CSAPEAAGSPNEQYF. The CDR3 DNA sequence: TGCAGTGCGCCAGAGGCGGCAGGGTCCCCTAACGAGCAGTACTTC. The chain joins TRBV20-1 to TRBJ2-7; D is possibly TRBD1 (5 bases). Trimming stripped 6 bases from V and 5 bases from J, with 23 bases between. Germline V gene sequence: CDR1 DFQATT, CDR2 SNEGSKA (reference sequence). The CDR3 is 15 residues long.

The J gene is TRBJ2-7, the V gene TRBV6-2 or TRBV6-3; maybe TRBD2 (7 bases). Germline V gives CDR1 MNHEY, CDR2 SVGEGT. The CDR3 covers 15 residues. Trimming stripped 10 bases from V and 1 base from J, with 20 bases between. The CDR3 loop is CATHRGAGLSYEQYF. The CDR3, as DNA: TGTGCCACCCACCGGGGGGCAGGTTTATCCTACGAGCAGTACTTC.

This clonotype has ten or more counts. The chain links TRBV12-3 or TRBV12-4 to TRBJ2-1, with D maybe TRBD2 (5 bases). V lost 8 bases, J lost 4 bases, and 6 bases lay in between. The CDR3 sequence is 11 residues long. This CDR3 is CASRGYNEQFF. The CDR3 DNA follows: TGTGCCAGCCGAGGGTACAATGAGCAGTTCTTC.

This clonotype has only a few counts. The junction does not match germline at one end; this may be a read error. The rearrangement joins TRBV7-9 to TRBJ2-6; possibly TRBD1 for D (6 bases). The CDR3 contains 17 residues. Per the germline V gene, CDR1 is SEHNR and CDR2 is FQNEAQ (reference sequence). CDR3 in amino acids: CASSLDRTSSGSNVLTF. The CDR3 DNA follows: TGTGCCAGCAGCTTGGACAGAACCAGCTCTGGGTCCAACGTCCTGACTTTC.

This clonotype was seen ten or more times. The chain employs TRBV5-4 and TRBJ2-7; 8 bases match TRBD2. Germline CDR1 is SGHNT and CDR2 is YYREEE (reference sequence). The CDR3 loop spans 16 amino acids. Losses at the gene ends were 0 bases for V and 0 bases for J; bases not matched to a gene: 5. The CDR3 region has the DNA TGTGCCAGCAGCTTGGCAAGCGGGAGAGACTCCTACGAGCAGTACTTC. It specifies CASSLASGRDSYEQYF.

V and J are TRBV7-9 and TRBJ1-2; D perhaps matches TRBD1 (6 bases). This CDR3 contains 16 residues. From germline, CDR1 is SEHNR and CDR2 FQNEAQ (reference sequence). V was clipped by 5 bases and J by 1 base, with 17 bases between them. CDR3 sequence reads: CASSPPGEAINYGYTF. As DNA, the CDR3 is TGTGCCAGCAGCCCCCCAGGGGAAGCAATTAACTATGGCTACACCTTC.

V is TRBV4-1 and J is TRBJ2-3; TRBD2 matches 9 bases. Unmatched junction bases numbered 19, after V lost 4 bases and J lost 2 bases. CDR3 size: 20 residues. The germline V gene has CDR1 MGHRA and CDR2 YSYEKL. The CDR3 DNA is TGCGCCAGCAGCCTCTTCATGGTTAGGGGCGGGGGGGCCCCCACAGATACGCAGTATTTT. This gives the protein CASSLFMVRGGGAPTDTQYF.

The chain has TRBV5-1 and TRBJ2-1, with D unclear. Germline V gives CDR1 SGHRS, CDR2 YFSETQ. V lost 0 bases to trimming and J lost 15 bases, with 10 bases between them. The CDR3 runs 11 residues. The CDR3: CASSLVGSRFF. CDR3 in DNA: TGCGCCAGCAGCTTGGTGGGCAGTAGGTTCTTC.

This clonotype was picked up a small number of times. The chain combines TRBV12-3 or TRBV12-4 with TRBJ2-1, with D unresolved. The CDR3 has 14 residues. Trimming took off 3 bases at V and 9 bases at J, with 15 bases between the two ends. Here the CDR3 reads CASSFTSSITEQFF. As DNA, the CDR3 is TGTGCCAGCAGTTTCACGTCTTCGATTACTGAGCAGTTCTTC.

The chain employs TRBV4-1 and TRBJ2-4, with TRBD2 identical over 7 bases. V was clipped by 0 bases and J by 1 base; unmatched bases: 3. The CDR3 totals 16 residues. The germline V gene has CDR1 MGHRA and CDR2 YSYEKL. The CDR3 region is CASSQEGGMAKNIQYF. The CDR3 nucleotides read TGCGCCAGCAGCCAAGAGGGAGGGATGGCCAAAAACATTCAGTACTTC.

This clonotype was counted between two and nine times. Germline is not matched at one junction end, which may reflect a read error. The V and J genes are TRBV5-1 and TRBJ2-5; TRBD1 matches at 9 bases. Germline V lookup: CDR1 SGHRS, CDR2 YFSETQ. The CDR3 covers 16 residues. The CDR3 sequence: CANSLEPQGAWETQYF. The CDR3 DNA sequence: TGCGCCAACAGCTTGGAGCCACAGGGGGCATGGGAGACCCAGTACTTC.

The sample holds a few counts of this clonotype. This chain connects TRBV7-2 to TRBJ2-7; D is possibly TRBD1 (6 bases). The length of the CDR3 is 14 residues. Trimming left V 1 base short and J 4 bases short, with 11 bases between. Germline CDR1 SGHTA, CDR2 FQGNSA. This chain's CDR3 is CASSLDGRGYEQYF. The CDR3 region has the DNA TGTGCCAGCAGCTTAGACGGCAGGGGTTACGAGCAGTACTTC. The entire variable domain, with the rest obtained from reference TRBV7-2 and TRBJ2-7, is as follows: GAGVSQSPSNKVTEKGKDVELRCDPISGHTALYWYRQSLGQGLEFLIYFQGNSAPDKSGLPSDRFSAERTGGSVSTLTIQRTQQEDSAVYLCASSLDGRGYEQYFGPGTRLTVT.

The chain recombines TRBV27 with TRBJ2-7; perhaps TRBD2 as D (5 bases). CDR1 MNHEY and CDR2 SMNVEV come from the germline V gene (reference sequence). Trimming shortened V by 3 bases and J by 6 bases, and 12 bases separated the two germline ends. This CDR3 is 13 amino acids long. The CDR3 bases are TGTGCCAGCAGTTTCGAGGGCTCGGGCGAGCAGTACTTC. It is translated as CASSFEGSGEQYF.

DNA for the CDR3: TGCAGCGTTGAGTCTGGAGTTAACTATGGCTACACCTTC. Amino acids: CSVESGVNYGYTF. The chain has TRBV29-1 and TRBJ1-2, with D uncertain. Germline CDR1 SQVTM, CDR2 ANQGSEA. V was shortened by 3 bases and J by 1 base, with 9 bases between the two germline ends. The CDR3 spans 13 residues. The full variable domain, rest sourced from reference TRBV29-1 and TRBJ1-2, is SAVISQKPSRDICQRGTSLTIQCQVDSQVTMMFWYRQQPGQSLTLIATANQGSEATYESGFVIDKFPISRPNLTFSTLTVSNMSPEDSSIYLCSVESGVNYGYTFGSGTRLTVV.

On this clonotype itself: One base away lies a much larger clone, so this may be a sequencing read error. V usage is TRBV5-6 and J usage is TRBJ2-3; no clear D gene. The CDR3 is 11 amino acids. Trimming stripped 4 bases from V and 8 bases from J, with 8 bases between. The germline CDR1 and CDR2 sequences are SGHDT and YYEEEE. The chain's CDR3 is CASSRGVTQYF. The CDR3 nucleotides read TGTGCCAGCAGCCGTGGCGTTACGCAGTATTTT.

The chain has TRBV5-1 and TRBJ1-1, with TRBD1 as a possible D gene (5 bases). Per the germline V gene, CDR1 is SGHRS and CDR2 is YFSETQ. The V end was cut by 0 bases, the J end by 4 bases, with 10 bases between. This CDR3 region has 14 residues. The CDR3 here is CASSLVAGSTEAFF. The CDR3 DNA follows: TGCGCCAGCAGCTTGGTGGCAGGGAGCACTGAAGCTTTCTTT.

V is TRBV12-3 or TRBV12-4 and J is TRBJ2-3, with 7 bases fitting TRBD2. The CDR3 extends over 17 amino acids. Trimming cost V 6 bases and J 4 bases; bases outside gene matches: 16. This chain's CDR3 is CASRGGTIRGYSDTQYF. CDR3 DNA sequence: TGTGCCAGCAGGGGGGGGACTATTCGAGGATATTCAGATACGCAGTATTTT.